The rows below give T cell receptor beta chains drawn from one sample of a study of T cell repertoires in cytomegalovirus infection. Their antigens are not known. TCRdb re-called the reads through MiXCR, storing one row per CDR3 protein. The sample lists around 770,000 distinct CDR3 sequences; roughly 28% were seen once. Specimen: cultured CD8+ T cells from PBMCs, collected from culture after CMV antigen stimulation. The receptor source for this set is a human donor in good health (CMV status not recorded). Some clones in this sample may be carry-over from other donors' samples. Both conserved end residues are part of each CDR3. Fields, in order: D gene, J gene, V gene, clone size, CDR3 length, CDR3 DNA, CDR3 protein. A D gene is named only where the DNA matches it firmly. The size entry is marked missing in some rows and otherwise reads once, few, many or a size class.

>.|TRBJ2-1|TRBV6-1|few|19
TGTGCCAGCAGTAAACGGTCTCCTGCCGGGCCCTATCCCCACAATGAGCAGTTCTTC
CASSKRSPAGPYPHNEQFF
>TRBD1|TRBJ1-5|TRBV27|few|14
TGTGCCAGCAGTCGAGGACAGGCATCACGGCCCCAGCATTTT
CASSRGQASRPQHF
>.|TRBJ1-1|TRBV6-2/TRBV6-3|few|13
TGTGCCAGCAGTTACAGGATCCAGGAACAAGCTTTCTTT
CASSYRIQEQAFF
>.|TRBJ1-6|TRBV10-2|.|15
TGCGCCAGCAGTGATCCCCGCGTCTATAATTCACCCCTCCACTTT
CASSDPRVYNSPLHF
>.|TRBJ1-2|TRBV12-3/TRBV12-4|.|11
TGTGCCAGCATAGGGGGGGGTGGCTACACCTTC
CASIGGGGYTF
>.|TRBJ1-1|TRBV11-2|few|14
TGTGCCAGCAGCTTATCCAGGGAGGGTACTGAAGCTTTCTTT
CASSLSREGTEAFF
>.|TRBJ2-4|TRBV7-9|few|15
TGTGCCAGCAGGGCGGCTGGAGGGGACAAAAACATTCAGTACTTC
CASRAAGGDKNIQYF
>TRBD1|TRBJ1-2|TRBV7-8|few|15
TGTGCCAGCAGCTTCGGGAGCAGGGGGGACTATGGCTACACCTTC
CASSFGSRGDYGYTF
>.|TRBJ2-2|TRBV19|.|14
TGTGCCAGTACCAGACTTCCGAACACCGGGGAGCTGTTTTTT
CASTRLPNTGELFF
>.|TRBJ1-2|TRBV6-6|few|14
TGTGCCAGCAACCCGACGTACCCCCCTTATGGCTACACCTTC
CASNPTYPPYGYTF
>TRBD1|TRBJ1-1|TRBV6-1|few|18
TGTGCCAGCATGGGCAGGGGGCCCGTGGCCCCTTCGAACACTGAAGCTTTCTTT
CASMGRGPVAPSNTEAFF
>.|TRBJ1-6|TRBV6-1|.|14
TGTGCCAGCAGCCCCGTGGACAATTATTCACCCCTCCACTTT
CASSPVDNYSPLHF
>.|TRBJ1-2|TRBV29-1|.|15
TGCAGCGTTGAAGATCTGGGCGAGGGAGCCTATGGCTACACCTTC
CSVEDLGEGAYGYTF
>.|TRBJ2-5|TRBV7-6|few|15
TGTGCCAGCAGCCCCGGGGGATTTAGGGTTGGGACCCAGTACTTC
CASSPGGFRVGTQYF
>.|TRBJ1-1|TRBV19|many|15
TGTGCCAGTAGTATAATTTCCACGGGGAAAATTGAAGCTTTCTTT
CASSIISTGKIEAFF
>.|TRBJ2-1|TRBV19|.|16
TGTGCCAGTAGTATAGGAACGGGAAGCTGCTACAATGAGCAGTTCTTC
CASSIGTGSCYNEQFF